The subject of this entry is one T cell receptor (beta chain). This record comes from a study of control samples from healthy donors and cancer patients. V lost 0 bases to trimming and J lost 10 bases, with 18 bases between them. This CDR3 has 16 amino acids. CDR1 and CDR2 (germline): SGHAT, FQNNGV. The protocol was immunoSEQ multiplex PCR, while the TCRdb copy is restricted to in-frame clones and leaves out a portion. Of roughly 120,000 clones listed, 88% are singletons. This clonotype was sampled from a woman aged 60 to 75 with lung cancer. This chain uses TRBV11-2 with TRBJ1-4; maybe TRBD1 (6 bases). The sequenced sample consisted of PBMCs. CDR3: CASSLDTGTRVGKLFF. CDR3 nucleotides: TGTGCCAGCAGCTTAGATACAGGGACGCGTGTAGGAAAACTGTTTTTT.